These T cell receptor beta chains were read from a single sample in a study of metastatic and nonmetastatic thyroid tumors. TCRdb re-processed the PCR reads through MiXCR. The table lists some 32,000 clones, roughly 21% of them singletons. Sequences were obtained from blood. All receptors come from a female donor with papillary thyroid cancer or a benign thyroid nodule (not recorded which). Some clones in this sample may be carry-over from other donors' samples. Each CDR3 is given with its conserved first and last residue. Each record gives: clone size, J gene, V gene, D gene, CDR3 DNA, CDR3 protein. D genes are given only for firm matches. Size values are once, few and many counts, or a class for expanded clones, and some rows have none.

many	TRBJ2-5	TRBV3-1	TRBD2	TGTGCCAGCAGCCAAGGTCCGCTAGCGGGGGGAGAGACCCAGTACTTC	CASSQGPLAGGETQYF
NA	TRBJ2-1	TRBV19	TRBD2	TGTGCCAGAAGTGTGGGACTAGCGGCCTTGGATGAGCAGTTCTTC	CARSVGLAALDEQFF
NA	TRBJ2-1	TRBV28	TRBD2	TGTGCCAGCAGTTTGGCGGGAGGATTAAATGAGCAGTTCTTC	CASSLAGGLNEQFF
NA	TRBJ1-2	TRBV30	TRBD1	TGTGCCTGCCCCAAGCCTAGGGGGCCAATACTTGTCGGTGGCTACACCTTC	CACPKPRGPILVGGYTF
NA	TRBJ2-2	TRBV9	NA	TGTGCCAGCAGCGTAGGGCGTTCCGGGGAGCTGTTTTTT	CASSVGRSGELFF
many	TRBJ2-7	TRBV19	NA	TGTGCCAGTAGTGTCGGGCTAGCGCGTTCCTACGAGCAGTACTTC	CASSVGLARSYEQYF
many	TRBJ2-5	TRBV5-4	TRBD1	TGTGCCAGCAGCTCCAGGGACAGCTATTCCCAAGAGACCCAGTACTTC	CASSSRDSYSQETQYF
many	TRBJ2-3	TRBV2	NA	TGTGCCAGCAGTTCGAGCGGCCCTAACACAGATACGCAGTATTTT	CASSSSGPNTDTQYF
many	TRBJ2-3	TRBV20-1	TRBD2	TGCAGTGCTGCCGGGACTACCCGCACAGATACGCAGTATTTT	CSAAGTTRTDTQYF
medium-sized	TRBJ2-5	TRBV7-6	TRBD1	TGTGCCAGCAGCTTTGGCTCGGGACAGGGGCCGAGCCAAGAGACCCAGTACTTC	CASSFGSGQGPSQETQYF
few	TRBJ2-5	TRBV5-4	TRBD2	TGCGCCAGCAGCTTGGTCGGGGGGGCCCCGGAGACCCAGTACTTC	CASSLVGGAPETQYF
few	TRBJ2-3	TRBV10-3	TRBD2	TGTGCCATCAGTCCTAGCGGCCTCGTCACAGATACGCAGTATTTT	CAISPSGLVTDTQYF
many	TRBJ1-5	TRBV18	TRBD1	TGTGCCAGCTCACAGGGACAGGGGGCTCAGCCCCAGCATTTT	CASSQGQGAQPQHF
many	TRBJ1-4	TRBV28	NA	TGTGCCAGCAGTTTCGGCCAAGAAAAACTGTTTTTT	CASSFGQEKLFF
many	TRBJ1-1	TRBV10-2	NA	TGCGCCAGCAGTGAGTCGGACACTGAAGCTTTCTTT	CASSESDTEAFF
NA	TRBJ1-5	TRBV6-1	TRBD1	TGTGCCGTTACCGGACAGGGCTATCAGCCCCAGCATTTT	CAVTGQGYQPQHF
many	TRBJ1-3	TRBV6-1	NA	TGTGCCAGCAGTCTTAATGGGGCCGGTGGAAACACCATATATTTT	CASSLNGAGGNTIYF
few	TRBJ2-1	TRBV28	TRBD2	TGTGCCAGCAGTGCTAGCGGGGGCGGCCATGAGCAGTTCTTC	CASSASGGGHEQFF
NA	TRBJ1-2	TRBV12-3/TRBV12-4	NA	TGTGCCAGCAGTTTAGTACCTGAAGAGTACTATGGCTACACCTTC	CASSLVPEEYYGYTF
many	TRBJ2-1	TRBV5-5	NA	TGTGCCAGCAGCACCCAGGGGAATGAGCAGTTCTTC	CASSTQGNEQFF
many	TRBJ2-3	TRBV20-1	TRBD2	TGCAGTGCCTTGAGGACTAGCGGGAAAGCAGATACGCAGTATTTT	CSALRTSGKADTQYF
NA	TRBJ2-7	TRBV2	NA	TGTGCCAGCAGTGAAGTCGTTGTAGAGCAGTACTTC	CASSEVVVEQYF
NA	TRBJ2-1	TRBV19	TRBD2	TGTGCCAGTAGTATGGGGCGGGAGGGCCCCAATGAGCAGTTCTTC	CASSMGREGPNEQFF
few	TRBJ1-1	TRBV6-1	TRBD1	TGTGCCAGCAGGGAGGGGACAGCACGAACTGAAGCTTTCTTT	CASREGTARTEAFF
many	TRBJ2-1	TRBV9	TRBD2	TGTGCCAGCAGCGTAGCGGGGACTAGCGGGAGGGCCTTCTACAATGAGCAGTTCTTC	CASSVAGTSGRAFYNEQFF
NA	TRBJ2-1	TRBV12-3/TRBV12-4	NA	TGTGCCAGCAGCTTTGTAGGACAGAGTAACAATGAGCAGTTCTTC	CASSFVGQSNNEQFF
many	TRBJ1-2	TRBV27	NA	TGTGCCAGCAAGGCCCTGCAGAGAAACTATGGCTACACCTTC	CASKALQRNYGYTF
few	TRBJ2-5	TRBV6-2/TRBV6-3	NA	TGTGCCAGCAGTCGACCCGGGCATAAAAAAGAGACCCAGTACTTC	CASSRPGHKKETQYF
many	TRBJ2-7	TRBV5-4	TRBD1	TGTGCCAGCAGCCCAAACCAGGGGGCACCCTACGAGCAGTACTTC	CASSPNQGAPYEQYF
many	TRBJ2-5	TRBV30	NA	TGTGCCTGGACACTACAGCCGAACCAAGAGACCCAGTACTTC	CAWTLQPNQETQYF
medium-sized	TRBJ2-3	TRBV6-1	NA	TGTGCCAGCAGTGAAGGGGCAGGGAGCACAGATACGCAGTATTTT	CASSEGAGSTDTQYF
NA	TRBJ2-7	TRBV20-1	TRBD2	TGCAGTGCTAGAGGCGGGAGGAGCTCCTACGAGCAGTACTTC	CSARGGRSSYEQYF
many	TRBJ2-5	TRBV6-1	TRBD2	TGTGCCATCGGGACTAGCGGGAGCAGAAAGACCCAGTACTTC	CAIGTSGSRKTQYF
NA	TRBJ1-1	TRBV20-1	TRBD1	TGCAGTGCCCCGACAGGGTTGAACACTGAAGCTTTCTTT	CSAPTGLNTEAFF
NA	TRBJ2-7	TRBV12-5	NA	TGTGCTAGTGGTTTGGGAGGGCTGACCTACGAGCAGTACTTC	CASGLGGLTYEQYF
many	TRBJ1-4	TRBV5-1	TRBD1	TGCGCCAGCGGTCCCTCCGGGACAGGGAATGAAAAACTGTTTTTT	CASGPSGTGNEKLFF
NA	TRBJ2-3	TRBV2	NA	TGTGCCAGCAGTGTCAATTTCCGAGATACGCAGTATTTT	CASSVNFRDTQYF
NA	TRBJ2-1	TRBV27	NA	TGTGCCAGCAGTTTACTAGCAAGGGGCTACAATGAGCAGTTCTTC	CASSLLARGYNEQFF
many	TRBJ2-3	TRBV5-4	TRBD2	TGTGCCAGCAGCTTGTCAGTGGGTAGCGGGAGGTTAGGCGTGAGAACAGATACGCAGTATTTT	CASSLSVGSGRLGVRTDTQYF
many	TRBJ2-3	TRBV19	NA	TGTGCCAGTAGTAAAGGGGCCCCCACAGATACGCAGTATTTT	CASSKGAPTDTQYF